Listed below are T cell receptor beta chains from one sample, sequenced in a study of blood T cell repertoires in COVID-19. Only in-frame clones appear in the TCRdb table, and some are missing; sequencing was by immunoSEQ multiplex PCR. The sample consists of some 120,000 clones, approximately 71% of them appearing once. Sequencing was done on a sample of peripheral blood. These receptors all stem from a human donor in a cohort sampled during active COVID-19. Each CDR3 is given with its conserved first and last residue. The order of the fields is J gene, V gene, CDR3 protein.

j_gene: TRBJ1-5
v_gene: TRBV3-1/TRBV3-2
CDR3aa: CASSQGSLALQPQHF

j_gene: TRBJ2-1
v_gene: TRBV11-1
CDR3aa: CASSSPTSGRNEQFF

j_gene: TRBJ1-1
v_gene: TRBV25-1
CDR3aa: CASSGRDSGRVNTEAFF

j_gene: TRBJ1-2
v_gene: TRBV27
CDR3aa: CASSLGSRGHGYTF

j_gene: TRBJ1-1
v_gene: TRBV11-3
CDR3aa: CASSPRTENTEAFF

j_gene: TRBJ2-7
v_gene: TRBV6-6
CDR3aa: CASSFRGGENEQYF

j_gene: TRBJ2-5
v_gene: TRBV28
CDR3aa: CASLRLAELETQYF

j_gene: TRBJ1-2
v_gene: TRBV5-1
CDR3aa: CASSFREGYGYTF

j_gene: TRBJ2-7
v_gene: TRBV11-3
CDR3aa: CASSPSGTRDEQYF

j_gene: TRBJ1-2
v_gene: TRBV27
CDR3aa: CASRGTGGVGGYTF

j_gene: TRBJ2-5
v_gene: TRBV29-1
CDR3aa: CSVGTGGSGETQYF

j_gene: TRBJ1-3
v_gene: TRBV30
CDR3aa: CAWAGGYSGNTIYF

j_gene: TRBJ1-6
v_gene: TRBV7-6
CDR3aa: CASSGSRDSPLHF